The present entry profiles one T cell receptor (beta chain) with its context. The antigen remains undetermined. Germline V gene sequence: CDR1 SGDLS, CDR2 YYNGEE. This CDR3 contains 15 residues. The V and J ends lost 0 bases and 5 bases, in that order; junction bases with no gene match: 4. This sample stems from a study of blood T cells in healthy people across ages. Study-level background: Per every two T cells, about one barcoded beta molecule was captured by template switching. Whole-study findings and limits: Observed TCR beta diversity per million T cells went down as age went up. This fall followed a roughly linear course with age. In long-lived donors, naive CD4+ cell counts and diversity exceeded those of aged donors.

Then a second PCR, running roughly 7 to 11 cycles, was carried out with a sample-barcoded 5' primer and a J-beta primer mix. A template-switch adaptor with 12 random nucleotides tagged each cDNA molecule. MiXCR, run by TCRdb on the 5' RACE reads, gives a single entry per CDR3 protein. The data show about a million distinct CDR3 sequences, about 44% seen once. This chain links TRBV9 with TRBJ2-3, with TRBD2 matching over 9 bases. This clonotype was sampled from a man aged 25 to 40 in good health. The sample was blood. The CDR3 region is CASSVAGGGGDTQYF. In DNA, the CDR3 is TGTGCCAGCAGCGTAGCGGGCGGGGGGGGAGATACGCAGTATTTT. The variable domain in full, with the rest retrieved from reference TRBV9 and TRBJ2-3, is DSGVTQTPKHLITATGQRVTLRCSPRSGDLSVYWYQQSLDQGLQFLIQYYNGEERAKGNILERFSAQQFPDLHSELNLSSLELGDSALYFCASSVAGGGGDTQYFGPGTRLTVL.